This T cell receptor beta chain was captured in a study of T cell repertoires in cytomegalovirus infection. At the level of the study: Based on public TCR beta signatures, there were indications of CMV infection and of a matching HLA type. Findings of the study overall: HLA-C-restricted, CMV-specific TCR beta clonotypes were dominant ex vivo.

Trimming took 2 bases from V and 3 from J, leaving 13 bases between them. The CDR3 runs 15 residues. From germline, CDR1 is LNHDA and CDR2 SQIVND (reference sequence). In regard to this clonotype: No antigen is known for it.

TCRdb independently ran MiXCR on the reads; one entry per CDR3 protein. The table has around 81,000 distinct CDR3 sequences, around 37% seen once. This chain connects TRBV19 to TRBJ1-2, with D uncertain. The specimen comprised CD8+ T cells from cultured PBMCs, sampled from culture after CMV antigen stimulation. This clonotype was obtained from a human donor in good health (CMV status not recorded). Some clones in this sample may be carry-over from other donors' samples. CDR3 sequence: CASSILMERYYGYTF. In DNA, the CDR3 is TGTGCCAGTAGTATACTTATGGAACGATACTATGGCTACACCTTC.